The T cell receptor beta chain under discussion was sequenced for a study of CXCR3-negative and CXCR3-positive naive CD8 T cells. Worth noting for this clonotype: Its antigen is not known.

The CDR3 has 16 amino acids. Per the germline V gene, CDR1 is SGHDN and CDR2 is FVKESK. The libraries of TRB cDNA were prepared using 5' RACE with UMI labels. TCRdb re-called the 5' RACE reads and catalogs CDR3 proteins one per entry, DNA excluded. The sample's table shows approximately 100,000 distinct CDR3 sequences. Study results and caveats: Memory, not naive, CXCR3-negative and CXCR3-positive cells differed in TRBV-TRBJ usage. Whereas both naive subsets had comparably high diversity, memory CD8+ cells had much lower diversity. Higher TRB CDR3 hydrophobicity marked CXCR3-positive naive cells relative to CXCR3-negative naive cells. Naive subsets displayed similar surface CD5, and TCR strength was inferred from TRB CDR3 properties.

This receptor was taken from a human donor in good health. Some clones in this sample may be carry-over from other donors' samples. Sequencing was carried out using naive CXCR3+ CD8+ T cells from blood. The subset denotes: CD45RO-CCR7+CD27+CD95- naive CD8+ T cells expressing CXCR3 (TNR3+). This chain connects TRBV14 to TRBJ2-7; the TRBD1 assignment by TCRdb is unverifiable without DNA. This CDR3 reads CASSQESWTGSYEQYF.